The sequence of this TCR beta chain was determined in a study of siplizumab effects on memory and regulatory T cells. Study-level points and caveats: Among mappable alloreactive CD4+ clones, the Treg-derived fraction averaged 68.8% with siplizumab versus around 26% in controls. Tregs that proliferated in siplizumab cultures did not have their suppressive function confirmed.

Trimming took off 3 bases at V and 3 bases at J, with 16 bases between the two ends. The CDR3 runs to 16 residues. Germline V gene sequence: CDR1 SGHRS, CDR2 YFSETQ. Remarks on this clone: The antigen is unknown.

Per sample, 95,000 to 100,000 TCR templates were assayed. The data were produced by immunoSEQ multiplex PCR, yet TCRdb's version contains in-frame clones alone and is incomplete. The table has about 100,000 clones, about 91% seen once. The V and J genes are TRBV5-1 and TRBJ2-1; maybe TRBD2 (6 bases). The receptor was isolated from a human donor in good health. Some clones in this sample may be carry-over from other donors' samples. Material: CD4+ T cells sorted from blood. CDR3 protein: CASSSYRDLLYNEQFF. DNA of the CDR3: TGCGCCAGCAGCTCATACCGGGACTTACTCTACAATGAGCAGTTCTTC.